The subject of this entry is one T cell receptor beta chain. Its antigen is undetermined. The CDR3 length is 14 residues. V lost 1 base and J 6 bases, leaving 13 bases between the germline ends. Germline V gene sequence: CDR1 SEHNR, CDR2 FQNEAQ (reference sequence). The donors were in the roughly 120-subject validation cohort; that cohort was separate from the roughly 700-subject first cohort. The source of the sample is a study of cytomegalovirus exposure and HLA in healthy donors. Study overall: The approximately 110 validation repertoires used the same platform as the 650 to 850 first-cohort repertoires, a later analysis reported. Findings and limits, study-wide: The authors enumerated over 150 TCR beta chains as linked to cytomegalovirus.

Libraries were prepared by immunoSEQ multiplex PCR; TCRdb keeps only in-frame clonotypes and omits some of them. The table records 90,000 to 150,000 clones, approximately 88% of them present only once. The clonotype originates from a woman between 18 and 29 years old in good health and CMV-seropositive. Material: PBMCs. This chain uses TRBV7-9 with TRBJ2-7; TRBD1 is a possible D gene (5 bases). The CDR3 coding sequence is TGTGCCAGCAGCTTAGTCCACAGGCCGAGCGAGCAGTACTTC. It is translated as CASSLVHRPSEQYF. The entire variable domain, with the rest obtained from reference TRBV7-9 and TRBJ2-7, is as follows: DTGVSQNPRHKITKRGQNVTFRCDPISEHNRLYWYRQTLGQGPEFLTYFQNEAQLEKSRLLSDRFSAERPKGSFSTLEIQRTEQGDSAMYLCASSLVHRPSEQYFGPGTRLTVT.